These T cell receptor beta chains were read from a single sample in a study of cytomegalovirus exposure and HLA in healthy donors. The assay was immunoSEQ multiplex PCR, and TCRdb's table has in-frame clones only and misses some. This sample has 150,000 to 200,000 clones; 80% occur once, and the top ten carry roughly 6.3%. Material: PBMCs. These receptors were taken from a man aged 35-49 years in good health and CMV-seropositive. The conserved cysteine and the conserved F or W are not part of the CDR3 here.

TRBV7-9	TRBJ2-7	ASSSGTLLDRPYEQY
TRBV28	TRBJ1-1	ASSPGGQGNTEAF
TRBV4-1	TRBJ2-3	ASSVRDRGGPDTQY
TRBV11-2	TRBJ2-1	ASSRGSHEQF
TRBV4-1	TRBJ2-2	ASSQVAGLPGELF
TRBV9	TRBJ1-6	ASSAQGSRNSPLH
TRBV4-3	TRBJ1-2	ASSQDGTGSYGYT
TRBV30	TRBJ2-7	AWGRGSSYEQY
TRBV28	TRBJ2-7	ASSFLGSGTSSYEQY
TRBV6-5	TRBJ2-7	ASSYSGREDYEQY